What follows are 2 T cell receptor beta chains derived from one specimen sequenced in a study of molecular identifiers for immune sequencing clone quantification. TCRdb analysed the PCR reads with MiXCR anew, one entry per CDR3 protein. The table includes more than 450,000 distinct CDR3 sequences, about 26% detected once. Sequencing was performed on naive CD8+ T cells from blood, with Jurkat cell RNA spiked in. Subset meaning: FACS-sorted CD8+CD4-CCR7+CD45RA+ naive T cells. The source is a human donor in good health. Some libraries in this study had Jurkat cell RNA spiked in.

J is TRBJ1-5 and V is TRBV19, with a possible D match to TRBD1 (5 bases). The CDR3 has 17 residues. From germline, CDR1 is LNHDA and CDR2 SQIVND (reference sequence). V dropped 2 bases and J dropped 0 bases, with 14 bases sitting between them. The CDR3 nucleotides are TGTGCCAGTAGTATATCTGGGGGACCTTATAGCAATCAGCCCCAGCATTTT. This sequence encodes CASSISGGPYSNQPQHF.

The rearrangement links TRBV20-1 to TRBJ2-7; D call uncertain. Germline CDR1 reads DFQATT; CDR2 reads SNEGSKA (reference sequence). This CDR3 has 15 amino acids. V was shortened by 0 bases and J by 0 bases, with 12 bases between the two germline ends. In nucleotides, the CDR3 is TGCAGTGCTAGAGAATTCGGTAGTACCTCCTACGAGCAGTACTTC. It specifies CSAREFGSTSYEQYF.